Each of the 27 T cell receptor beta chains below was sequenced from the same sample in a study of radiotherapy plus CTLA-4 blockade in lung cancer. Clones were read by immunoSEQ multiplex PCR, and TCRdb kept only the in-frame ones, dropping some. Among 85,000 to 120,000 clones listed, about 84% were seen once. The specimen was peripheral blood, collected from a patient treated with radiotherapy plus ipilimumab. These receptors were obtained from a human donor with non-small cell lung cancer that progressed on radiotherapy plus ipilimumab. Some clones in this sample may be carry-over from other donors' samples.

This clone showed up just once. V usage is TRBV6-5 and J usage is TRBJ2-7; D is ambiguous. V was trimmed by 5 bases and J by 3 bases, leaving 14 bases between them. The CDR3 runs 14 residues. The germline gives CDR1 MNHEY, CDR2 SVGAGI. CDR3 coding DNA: TGTGCCAGCAGTCCACGGCTGGAAATCTACGAGCAGTACTTC. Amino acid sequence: CASSPRLEIYEQYF.

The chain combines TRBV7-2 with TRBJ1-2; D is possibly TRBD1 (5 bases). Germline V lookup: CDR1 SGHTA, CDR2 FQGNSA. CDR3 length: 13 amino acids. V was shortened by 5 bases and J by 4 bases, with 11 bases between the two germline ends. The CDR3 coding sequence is TGTGCCAGCAGCCCCGGGACGGCCTATGGCTACACCTTC. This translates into CASSPGTAYGYTF.

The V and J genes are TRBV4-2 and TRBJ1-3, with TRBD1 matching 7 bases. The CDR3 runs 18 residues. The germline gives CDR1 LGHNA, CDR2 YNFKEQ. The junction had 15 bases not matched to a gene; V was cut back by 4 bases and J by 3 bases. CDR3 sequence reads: CASSREMTGFQFGNTIYF. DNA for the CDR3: TGTGCCAGCAGCCGAGAGATGACAGGGTTTCAATTTGGAAACACCATATATTTT.

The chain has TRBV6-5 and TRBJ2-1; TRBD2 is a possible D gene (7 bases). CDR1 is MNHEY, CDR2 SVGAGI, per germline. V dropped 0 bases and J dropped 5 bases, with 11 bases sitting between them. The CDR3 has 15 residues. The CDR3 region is CASSYSGGPNNEQFF. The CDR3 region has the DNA TGTGCCAGCAGTTACTCGGGGGGGCCTAACAATGAGCAGTTCTTC.

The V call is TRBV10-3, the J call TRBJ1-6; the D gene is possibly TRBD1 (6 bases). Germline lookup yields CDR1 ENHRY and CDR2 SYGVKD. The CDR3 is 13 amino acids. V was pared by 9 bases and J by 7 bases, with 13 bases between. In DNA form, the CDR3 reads TGTGCCATAACCGGGGGCTGGAATTCACCCCTCCACTTT. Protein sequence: CAITGGWNSPLHF.

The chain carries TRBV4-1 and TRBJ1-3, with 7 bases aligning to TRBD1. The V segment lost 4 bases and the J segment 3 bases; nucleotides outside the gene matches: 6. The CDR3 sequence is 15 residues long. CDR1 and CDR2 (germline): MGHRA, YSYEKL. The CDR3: CASSRQGVGGNTIYF. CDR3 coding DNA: TGCGCCAGCAGCCGTCAGGGGGTCGGTGGAAACACCATATATTTT.

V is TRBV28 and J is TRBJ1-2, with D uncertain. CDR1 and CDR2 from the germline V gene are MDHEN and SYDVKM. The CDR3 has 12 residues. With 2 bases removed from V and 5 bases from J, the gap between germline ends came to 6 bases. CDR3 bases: TGTGCCAGCAGTTTAGTTTGGTATGGCTACACCTTC. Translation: CASSLVWYGYTF.

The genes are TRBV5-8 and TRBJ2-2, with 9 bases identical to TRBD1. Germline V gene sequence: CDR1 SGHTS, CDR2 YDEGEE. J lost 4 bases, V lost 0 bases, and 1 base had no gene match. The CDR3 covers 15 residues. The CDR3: CASSLGTGVTGELFF. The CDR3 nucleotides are TGTGCCAGCAGCTTGGGGACAGGGGTCACCGGGGAGCTGTTTTTT.

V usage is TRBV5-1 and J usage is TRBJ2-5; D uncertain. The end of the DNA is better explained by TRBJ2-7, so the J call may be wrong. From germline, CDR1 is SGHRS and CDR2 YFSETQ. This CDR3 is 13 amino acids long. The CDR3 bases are TGCGCCAGCAGCCTTAGGCAGTCCTACGAGCAGTACTTC. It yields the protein CASSLRQSYEQYF.

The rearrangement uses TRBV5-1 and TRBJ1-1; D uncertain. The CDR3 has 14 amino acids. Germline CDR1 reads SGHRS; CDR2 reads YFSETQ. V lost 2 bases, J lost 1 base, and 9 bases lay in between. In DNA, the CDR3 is TGCGCCAGCAGCTTAAGGGAACGGAACACTGAAGCTTTCTTT. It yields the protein CASSLRERNTEAFF.

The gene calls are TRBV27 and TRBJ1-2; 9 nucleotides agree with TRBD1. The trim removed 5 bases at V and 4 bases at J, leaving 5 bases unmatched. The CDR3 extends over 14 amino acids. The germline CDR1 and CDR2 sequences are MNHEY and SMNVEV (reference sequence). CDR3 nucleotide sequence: TGTGCCAGCAGTCGGACAGGGGCTTCCTATGGCTACACCTTC. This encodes CASSRTGASYGYTF.

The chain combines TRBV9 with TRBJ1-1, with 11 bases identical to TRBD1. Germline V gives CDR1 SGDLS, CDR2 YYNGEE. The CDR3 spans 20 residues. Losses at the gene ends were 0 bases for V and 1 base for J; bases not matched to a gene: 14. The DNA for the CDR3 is TGTGCCAGCAGCGTAGGCCTAAGAGGACAGGGGGCAAGGGGGAACACTGAAGCTTTCTTT. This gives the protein CASSVGLRGQGARGNTEAFF.

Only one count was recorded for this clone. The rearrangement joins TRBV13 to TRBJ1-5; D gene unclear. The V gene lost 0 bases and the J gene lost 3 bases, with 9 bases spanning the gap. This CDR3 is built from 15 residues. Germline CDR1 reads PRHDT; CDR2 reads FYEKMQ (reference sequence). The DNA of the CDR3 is TGTGCCAGCAGCTTAGGGTCCGTATCCAATCAGCCCCAGCATTTT. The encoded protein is CASSLGSVSNQPQHF.

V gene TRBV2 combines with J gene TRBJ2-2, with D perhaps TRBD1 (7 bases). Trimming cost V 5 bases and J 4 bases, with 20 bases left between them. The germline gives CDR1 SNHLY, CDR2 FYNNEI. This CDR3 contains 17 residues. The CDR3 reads CASSTPQQGTLTGELFF. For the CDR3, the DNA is TGTGCCAGCAGTACCCCTCAACAGGGGACTCTCACCGGGGAGCTGTTTTTT. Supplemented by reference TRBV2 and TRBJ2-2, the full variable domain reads EPEVTQTPSHQVTQMGQEVILRCVPISNHLYFYWYRQILGQKVEFLVSFYNNEISEKSEIFDDQFSVERPDGSNFTLKIRSTKLEDSAMYFCASSTPQQGTLTGELFFGEGSRLTVL.

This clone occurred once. The CDR3 protein is CASSTGQGNTQYF. The CDR3 DNA reads TGTGCCAGCAGCACAGGACAGGGTAATACGCAGTATTTT. The chain joins TRBV7-8 to TRBJ2-3, with 8 bases aligning to TRBD1. The CDR3 spans 13 residues. Germline assignment: CDR1 SGHVS and CDR2 FQNEAQ. The ends lost 5 bases at V and 7 bases at J; junction bases unmatched: 5.

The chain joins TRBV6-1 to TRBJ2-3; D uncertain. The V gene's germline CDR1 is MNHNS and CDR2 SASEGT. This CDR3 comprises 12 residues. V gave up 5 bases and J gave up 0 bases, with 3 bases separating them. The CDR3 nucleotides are TGTGCCAGCAGTTTGAGCACAGATACGCAGTATTTT. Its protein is CASSLSTDTQYF.

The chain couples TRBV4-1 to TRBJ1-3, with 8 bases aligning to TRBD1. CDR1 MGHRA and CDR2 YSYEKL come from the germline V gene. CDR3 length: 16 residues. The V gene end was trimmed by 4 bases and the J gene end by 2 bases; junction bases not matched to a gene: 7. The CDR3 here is CASSRTGQGAGNTIYF. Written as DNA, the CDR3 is TGCGCCAGCAGCCGAACCGGACAGGGTGCTGGAAACACCATATATTTT.

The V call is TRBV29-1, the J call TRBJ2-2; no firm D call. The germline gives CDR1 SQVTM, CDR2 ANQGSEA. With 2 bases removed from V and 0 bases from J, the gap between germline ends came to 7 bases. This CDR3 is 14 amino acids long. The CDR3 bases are TGCAGCGTTGAACACCCCGCGAACACCGGGGAGCTGTTTTTT. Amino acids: CSVEHPANTGELFF.

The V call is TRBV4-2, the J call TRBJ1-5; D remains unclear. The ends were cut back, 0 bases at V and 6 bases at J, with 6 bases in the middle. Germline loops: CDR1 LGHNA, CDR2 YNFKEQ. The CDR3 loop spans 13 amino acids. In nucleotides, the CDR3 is TGTGCCAGCAGCCAAGATCGGGTTCAGCCCCAGCATTTT. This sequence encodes CASSQDRVQPQHF.

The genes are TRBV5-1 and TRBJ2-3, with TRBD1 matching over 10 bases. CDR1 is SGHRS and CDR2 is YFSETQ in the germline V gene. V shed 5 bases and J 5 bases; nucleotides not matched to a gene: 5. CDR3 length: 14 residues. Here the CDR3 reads CASSGTGVQDTQYF. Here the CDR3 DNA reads TGCGCCAGCAGTGGGACAGGGGTTCAAGATACGCAGTATTTT. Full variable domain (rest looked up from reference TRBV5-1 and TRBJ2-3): KAGVTQTPRYLIKTRGQQVTLSCSPISGHRSVSWYQQTPGQGLQFLFEYFSETQRNKGNFPGRFSGRQFSNSRSEMNVSTLELGDSALYLCASSGTGVQDTQYFGPGTRLTVL.

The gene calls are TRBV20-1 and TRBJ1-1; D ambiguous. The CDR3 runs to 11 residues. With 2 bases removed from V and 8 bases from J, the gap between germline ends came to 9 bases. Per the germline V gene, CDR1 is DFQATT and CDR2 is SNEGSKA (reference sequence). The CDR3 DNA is TGCAGTGCTAGACGGAGGCCCGAAGCTTTCTTT. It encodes CSARRRPEAFF.

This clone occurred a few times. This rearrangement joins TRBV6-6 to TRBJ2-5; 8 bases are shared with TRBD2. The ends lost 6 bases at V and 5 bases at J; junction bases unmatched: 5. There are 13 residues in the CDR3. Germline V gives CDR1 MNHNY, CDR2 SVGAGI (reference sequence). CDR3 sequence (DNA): TGTGCCAGCAGCAACGGGAGGGGTGAGACCCAGTACTTC. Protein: CASSNGRGETQYF.

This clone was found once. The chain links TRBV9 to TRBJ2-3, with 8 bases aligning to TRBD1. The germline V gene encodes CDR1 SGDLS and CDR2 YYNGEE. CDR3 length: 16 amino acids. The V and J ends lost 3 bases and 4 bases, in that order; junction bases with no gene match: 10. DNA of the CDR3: TGTGCCAGCAGCGCGGCCTCAGGGGGCTCCGCAGATACGCAGTATTTT. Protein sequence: CASSAASGGSADTQYF.

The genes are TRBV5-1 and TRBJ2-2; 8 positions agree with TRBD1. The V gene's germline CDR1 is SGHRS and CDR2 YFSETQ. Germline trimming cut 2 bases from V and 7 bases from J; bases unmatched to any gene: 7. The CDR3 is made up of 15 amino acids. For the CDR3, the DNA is TGCGCCAGCAGCTTATCTGGACAGGGCTTCGGGGAGCTGTTTTTT. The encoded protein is CASSLSGQGFGELFF.

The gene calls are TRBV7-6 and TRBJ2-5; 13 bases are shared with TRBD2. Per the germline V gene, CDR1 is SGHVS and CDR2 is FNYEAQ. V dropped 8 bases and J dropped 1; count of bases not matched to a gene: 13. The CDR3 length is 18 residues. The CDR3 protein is CASQRTSGGLTFQETQYF. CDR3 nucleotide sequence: TGTGCCAGCCAGCGGACTAGCGGGGGCCTGACCTTCCAAGAGACCCAGTACTTC.

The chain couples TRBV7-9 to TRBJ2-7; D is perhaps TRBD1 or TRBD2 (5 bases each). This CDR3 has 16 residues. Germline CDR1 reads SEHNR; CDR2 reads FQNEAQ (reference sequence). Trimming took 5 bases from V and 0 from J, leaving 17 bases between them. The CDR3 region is CASSPAGALSSYEQYF. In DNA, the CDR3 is TGTGCCAGCAGCCCTGCCGGGGCGCTAAGCTCCTACGAGCAGTACTTC.

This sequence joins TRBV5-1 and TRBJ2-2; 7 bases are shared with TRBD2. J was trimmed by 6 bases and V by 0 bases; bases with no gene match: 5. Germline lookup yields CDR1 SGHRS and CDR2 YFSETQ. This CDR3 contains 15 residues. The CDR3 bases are TGCGCCAGCAGCTTGGAATCAGGGAGGGCCGGGGAGCTGTTTTTT. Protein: CASSLESGRAGELFF.